The 10 T cell receptor beta chains below were found in one sample sequenced in a study of T cell changes during pregnancy in multiple sclerosis. The repertoire was sequenced with immunoSEQ multiplex PCR; TCRdb's copy has only in-frame clones and lacks some. The sample includes roughly 49,000 clones, 75% to 90% of them seen just once. Sequencing used peripheral blood, obtained in the first trimester of pregnancy. The receptors stem from a female donor in good health, enrolled as a control in a pregnancy study.

This chain links TRBV7-3 with TRBJ1-1; TRBD1 matches 9 bases. The V gene's germline CDR1 is SGHTA and CDR2 FQGTGA. The J segment lost 1 base and the V segment lost 7 bases, leaving 13 bases of the junction unmatched. The CDR3 has 17 residues. CDR3 bases: TGTGCCAGCATGAAGGAGGGGACAGGGTACGCGAACACTGAAGCTTTCTTT. The encoded protein is CASMKEGTGYANTEAFF.

The chain employs TRBV5-4 and TRBJ2-4; the D gene is possibly TRBD2 (5 bases). This CDR3 is built from 16 residues. Germline values: CDR1 SGHNT, CDR2 YYREEE (reference sequence). V was cut by 4 bases and J by 3 bases, with 17 bases left in between. The CDR3 loop reads CASSPGGNLDKNIQYF. The CDR3 coding sequence is TGTGCCAGCAGCCCAGGAGGTAACTTGGACAAAAACATTCAGTACTTC.

The V call is TRBV19, the J call TRBJ1-2; 9 positions match TRBD1. Trimming at V came to 1 base and at J to 8 bases, leaving 5 bases not matched to a gene. This CDR3 has 14 residues. Germline V lookup: CDR1 LNHDA, CDR2 SQIVND (reference sequence). CDR3 region: CASSIVGTGSGYTF. CDR3 DNA sequence: TGTGCCAGTAGTATAGTCGGGACAGGGAGCGGCTACACCTTC.

The V call is TRBV7-9, the J call TRBJ2-7; D perhaps matches TRBD1 (6 bases). V lost 5 bases and J lost 0, with 14 bases in between. The CDR3 has 15 amino acids. CDR1 is SEHNR, CDR2 FQNEAQ, per germline (reference sequence). The CDR3, as DNA: TGTGCCAGCAGCCCACAGACAGGCAGCTCCTACGAGCAGTACTTC. Its protein is CASSPQTGSSYEQYF.

J is TRBJ2-2 and V is TRBV7-2, with 13 bases lining up with TRBD2. CDR3 length equals 16 residues. The V and J ends lost 5 bases and 4 bases, in that order; junction bases with no gene match: 4. Germline CDR1 is SGHTA and CDR2 is FQGNSA. The CDR3 bases are TGTGCCAGCAGCCGGACTAGCGGGAGCGGCACCGGGGAGCTGTTTTTT. It translates to CASSRTSGSGTGELFF.

The chain carries TRBV28 and TRBJ1-4; maybe TRBD1 (5 bases). Germline values: CDR1 MDHEN, CDR2 SYDVKM. This CDR3 is built from 14 residues. Trimming left V 3 bases short and J 1 base short, with 6 bases between. The CDR3 bases are TGTGCCAGCAGTTTGGGGGGAACTAATGAAAAACTGTTTTTT. Translated, it gives CASSLGGTNEKLFF. Supplemented by reference TRBV28 and TRBJ1-4, the full variable domain reads DVKVTQSSRYLVKRTGEKVFLECVQDMDHENMFWYRQDPGLGLRLIYFSYDVKMKEKGDIPEGYSVSREKKERFSLILESASTNQTSMYLCASSLGGTNEKLFFGSGTQLSVL.

A few counts support this clone. The CDR3 loop is CASSLNREGELFF. The DNA for the CDR3 is TGTGCCAGTAGCCTTAACAGGGAAGGGGAGCTGTTTTTT. The chain combines TRBV19 with TRBJ2-2, with D perhaps TRBD1 (6 bases). V was shortened by 6 bases and J by 8 bases, with 13 bases between the two germline ends. CDR3 length: 13 residues. Germline V gene lookup returns CDR1 LNHDA and CDR2 SQIVND (reference sequence).

The chain links TRBV10-1 to TRBJ2-4, with D tentatively TRBD1 (6 bases). Germline loops: CDR1 WNHNN, CDR2 SYGVQD (reference sequence). V lost 2 bases, J lost 0 bases, and 20 bases lay in between. The CDR3 has 19 residues. CDR3 region: CASSETQGGPALAKNIQYF. CDR3 DNA sequence: TGCGCCAGCAGTGAGACACAGGGTGGACCGGCATTAGCCAAAAACATTCAGTACTTC.

The V call is TRBV19, the J call TRBJ2-7, with D possibly being TRBD2 (6 bases). The CDR3 totals 14 residues. Trimming shortened V by 5 bases and J by 0 bases, and 11 bases separated the two germline ends. The V gene's germline CDR1 is LNHDA and CDR2 SQIVND (reference sequence). CDR3 bases: TGTGCCAGTAGTCCTACGGGAGTCTCCTACGAGCAGTACTTC. This codes for CASSPTGVSYEQYF.

This clone was counted a few times. The rearrangement uses TRBV7-2 and TRBJ2-3; 13 bases map to TRBD2. This CDR3 spans 16 amino acids. Germline values: CDR1 SGHTA, CDR2 FQGNSA. J was trimmed by 14 bases and V by 5 bases; bases with no gene match: 16. The CDR3 spells CASSPRTSGGHVGWYF. CDR3 bases: TGTGCCAGCAGCCCCCGGACTAGCGGGGGACACGTAGGTTGGTATTTT. Full variable domain (remainder filled in from reference TRBV7-2 and TRBJ2-3): GAGVSQSPSNKVTEKGKDVELRCDPISGHTALYWYRQSLGQGLEFLIYFQGNSAPDKSGLPSDRFSAERTGGSVSTLTIQRTQQEDSAVYLCASSPRTSGGHVGWYFGPGTRLTVL.